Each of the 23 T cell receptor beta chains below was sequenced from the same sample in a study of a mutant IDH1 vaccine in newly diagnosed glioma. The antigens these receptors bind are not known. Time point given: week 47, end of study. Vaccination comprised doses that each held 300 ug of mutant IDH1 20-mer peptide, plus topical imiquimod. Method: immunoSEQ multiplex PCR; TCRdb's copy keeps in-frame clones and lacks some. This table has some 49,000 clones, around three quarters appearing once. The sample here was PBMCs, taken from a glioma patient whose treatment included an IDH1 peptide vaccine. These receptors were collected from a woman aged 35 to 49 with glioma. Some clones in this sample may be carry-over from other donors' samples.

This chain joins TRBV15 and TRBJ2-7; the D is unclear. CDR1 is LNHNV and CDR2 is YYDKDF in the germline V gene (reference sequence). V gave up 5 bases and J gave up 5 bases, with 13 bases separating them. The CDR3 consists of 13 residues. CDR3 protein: CATSHLRWDEQYF. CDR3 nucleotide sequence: TGTGCCACCAGCCACCTTAGGTGGGACGAGCAGTACTTC.

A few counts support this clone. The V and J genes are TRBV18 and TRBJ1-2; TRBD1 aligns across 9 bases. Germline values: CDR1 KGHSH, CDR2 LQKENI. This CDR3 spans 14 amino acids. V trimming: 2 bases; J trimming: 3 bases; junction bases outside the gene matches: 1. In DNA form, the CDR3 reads TGTGCCAGCTCACCAGGGGACAGGGACTATGGCTACACCTTC. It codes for CASSPGDRDYGYTF.

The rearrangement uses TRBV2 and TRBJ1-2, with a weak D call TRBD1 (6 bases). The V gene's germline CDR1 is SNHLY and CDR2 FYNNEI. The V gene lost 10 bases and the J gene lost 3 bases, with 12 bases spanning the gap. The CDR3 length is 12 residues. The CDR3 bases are TGTGCCACCCCGGGACAAGACTATGGCTACACCTTC. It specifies CATPGQDYGYTF.

For the CDR3, the DNA is TGTGCCTGGGCCGGGACAGGGGGCTGGAAGACCCAGTACTTC. Its protein product is CAWAGTGGWKTQYF. The J gene is TRBJ2-5, the V gene TRBV30; 12 nucleotides line up with TRBD1. The CDR3 runs 14 residues. From germline, CDR1 is GTSNPN and CDR2 SVGIG (reference sequence). Losses at the gene ends were 5 bases for V and 6 bases for J; bases not matched to a gene: 7.

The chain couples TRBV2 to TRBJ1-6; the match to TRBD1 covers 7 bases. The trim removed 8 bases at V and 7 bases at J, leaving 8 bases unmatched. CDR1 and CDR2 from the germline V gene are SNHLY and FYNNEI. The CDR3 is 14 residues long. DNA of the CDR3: TGTGCCAGCGCGGGCAGGACAGGAAATTCACCCCTCCACTTT. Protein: CASAGRTGNSPLHF.

The CDR3 loop is CASSLMRTTDTQYF. CDR3 nucleotide sequence: TGTGCCAGCAGCTTAATGCGGACCACAGATACGCAGTATTTT. This sequence joins TRBV7-2 and TRBJ2-3, with D unresolved. V gave up 2 bases and J gave up 2 bases, with 8 bases separating them. Germline V gives CDR1 SGHTA, CDR2 FQGNSA. The CDR3 runs 14 residues.

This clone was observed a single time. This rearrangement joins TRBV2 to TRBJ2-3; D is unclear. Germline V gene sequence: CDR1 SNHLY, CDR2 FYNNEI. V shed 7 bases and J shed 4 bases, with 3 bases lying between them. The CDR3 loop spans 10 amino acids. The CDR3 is CASKADTQYF. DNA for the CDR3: TGTGCCAGCAAGGCAGATACGCAGTATTTT.

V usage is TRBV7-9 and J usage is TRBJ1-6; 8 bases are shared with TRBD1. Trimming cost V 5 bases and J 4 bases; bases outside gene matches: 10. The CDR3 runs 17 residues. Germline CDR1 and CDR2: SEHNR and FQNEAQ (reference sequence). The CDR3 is CASSLTGTGIYNSPLHF. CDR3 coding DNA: TGTGCCAGCAGCCTAACCGGGACAGGAATTTATAATTCACCCCTCCACTTT.

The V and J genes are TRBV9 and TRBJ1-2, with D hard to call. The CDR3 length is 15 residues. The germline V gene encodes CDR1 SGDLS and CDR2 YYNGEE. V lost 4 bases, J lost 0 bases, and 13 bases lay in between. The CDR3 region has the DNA TGTGCCAGCAGCCCCTCGGACGTACCTAACTATGGCTACACCTTC. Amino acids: CASSPSDVPNYGYTF.

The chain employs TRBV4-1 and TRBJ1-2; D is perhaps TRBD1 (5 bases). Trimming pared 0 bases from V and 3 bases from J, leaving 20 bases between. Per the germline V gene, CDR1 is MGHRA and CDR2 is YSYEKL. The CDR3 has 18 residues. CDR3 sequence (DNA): TGCGCCAGCAGCCAAGATTTATACCCCAGGGCCCTCTACTATGGCTACACCTTC. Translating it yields CASSQDLYPRALYYGYTF.

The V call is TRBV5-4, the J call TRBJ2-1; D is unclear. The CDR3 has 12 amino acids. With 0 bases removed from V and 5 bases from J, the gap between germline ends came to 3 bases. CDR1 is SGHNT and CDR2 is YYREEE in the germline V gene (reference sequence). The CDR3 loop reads CASSLADNEQFF. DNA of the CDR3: TGTGCCAGCAGCTTGGCCGACAATGAGCAGTTCTTC.

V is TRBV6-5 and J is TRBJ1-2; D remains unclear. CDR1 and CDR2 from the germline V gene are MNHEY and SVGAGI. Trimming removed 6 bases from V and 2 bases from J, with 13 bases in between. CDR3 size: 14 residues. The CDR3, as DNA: TGTGCCAGCAGATCCATGACCCTAAACTATGGCTACACCTTC. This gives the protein CASRSMTLNYGYTF.

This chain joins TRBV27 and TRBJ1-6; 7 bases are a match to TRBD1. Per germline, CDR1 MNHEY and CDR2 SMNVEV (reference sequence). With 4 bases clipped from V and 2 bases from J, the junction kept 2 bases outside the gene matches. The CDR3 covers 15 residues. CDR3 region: CASSWGTAYNSPLHF. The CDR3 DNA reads TGTGCCAGCAGTTGGGGGACAGCCTATAATTCACCCCTCCACTTT.

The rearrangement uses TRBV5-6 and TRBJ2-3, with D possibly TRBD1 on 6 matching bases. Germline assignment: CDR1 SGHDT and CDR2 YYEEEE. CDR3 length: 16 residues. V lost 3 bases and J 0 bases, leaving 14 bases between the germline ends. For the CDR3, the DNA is TGTGCCAGCAGCTGGGCAGGGGCGGTTAGCACAGATACGCAGTATTTT. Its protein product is CASSWAGAVSTDTQYF.

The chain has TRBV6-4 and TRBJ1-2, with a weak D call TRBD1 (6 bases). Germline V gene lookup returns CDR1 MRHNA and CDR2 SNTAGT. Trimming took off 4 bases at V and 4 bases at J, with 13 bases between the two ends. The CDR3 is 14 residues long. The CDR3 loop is CASSVRGASYGYTF. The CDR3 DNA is TGTGCCAGCAGTGTTCGGGGGGCCAGCTATGGCTACACCTTC.

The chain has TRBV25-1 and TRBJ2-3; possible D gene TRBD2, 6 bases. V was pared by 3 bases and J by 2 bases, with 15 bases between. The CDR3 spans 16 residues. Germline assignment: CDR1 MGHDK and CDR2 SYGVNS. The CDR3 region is CASSDSGRSHTDTQYF. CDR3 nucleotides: TGTGCCAGCAGTGATTCAGGGAGGTCTCACACAGATACGCAGTATTTT. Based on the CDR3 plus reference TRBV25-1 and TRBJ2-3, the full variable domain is EADIYQTPRYLVIGTGKKITLECSQTMGHDKMYWYQQDPGMELHLIHYSYGVNSTEKGDLSSESTVSRIRTEHFPLTLESARPSHTSQYLCASSDSGRSHTDTQYFGPGTRLTVL.

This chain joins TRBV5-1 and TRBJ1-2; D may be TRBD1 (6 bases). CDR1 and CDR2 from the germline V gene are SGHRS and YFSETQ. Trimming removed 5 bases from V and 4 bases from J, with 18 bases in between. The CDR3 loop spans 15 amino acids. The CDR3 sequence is CASSPRPGHLYGYTF. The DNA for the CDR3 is TGCGCCAGCAGTCCCCGACCGGGACACCTCTATGGCTACACCTTC. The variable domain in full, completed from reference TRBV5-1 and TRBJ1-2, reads KAGVTQTPRYLIKTRGQQVTLSCSPISGHRSVSWYQQTPGQGLQFLFEYFSETQRNKGNFPGRFSGRQFSNSRSEMNVSTLELGDSALYLCASSPRPGHLYGYTFGSGTRLTVV.

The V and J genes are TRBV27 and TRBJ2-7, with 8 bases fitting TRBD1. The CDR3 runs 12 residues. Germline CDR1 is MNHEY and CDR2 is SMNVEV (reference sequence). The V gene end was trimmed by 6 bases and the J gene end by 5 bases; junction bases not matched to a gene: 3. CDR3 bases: TGTGCCAGCAGCACGACAGGGGACGAGCAGTACTTC. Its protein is CASSTTGDEQYF.

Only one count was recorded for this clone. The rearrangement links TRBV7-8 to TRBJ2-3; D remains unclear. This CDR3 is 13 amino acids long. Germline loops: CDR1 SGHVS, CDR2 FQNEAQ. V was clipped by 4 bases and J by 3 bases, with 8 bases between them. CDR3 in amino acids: CASSSTPTDTQYF. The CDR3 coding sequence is TGTGCCAGCAGCTCGACACCGACAGATACGCAGTATTTT.

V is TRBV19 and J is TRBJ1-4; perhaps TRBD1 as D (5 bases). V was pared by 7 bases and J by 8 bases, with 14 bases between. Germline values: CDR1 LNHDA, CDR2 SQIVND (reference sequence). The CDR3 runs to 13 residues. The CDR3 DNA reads TGTGCCAGTAATAGGCAGGGTGGCGAAAAACTGTTTTTT. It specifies CASNRQGGEKLFF.

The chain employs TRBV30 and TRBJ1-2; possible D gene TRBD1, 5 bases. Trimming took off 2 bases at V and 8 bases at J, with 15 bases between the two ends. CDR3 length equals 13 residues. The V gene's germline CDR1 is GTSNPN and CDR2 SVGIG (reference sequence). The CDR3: CAWSTQGVGGYTF. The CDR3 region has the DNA TGTGCCTGGAGTACCCAGGGTGTCGGAGGCTACACCTTC.

The CDR3 loop reads CSVEDQVRGTDTQYF. CDR3 DNA: TGCAGCGTTGAAGATCAGGTCCGCGGCACAGATACGCAGTATTTT. The chain is built from TRBV29-1 and TRBJ2-3, with D unresolved. Germline CDR1 is SQVTM and CDR2 is ANQGSEA. Trimming removed 0 bases at V and 1 base at J, with 11 bases between. The length of the CDR3 is 15 residues.

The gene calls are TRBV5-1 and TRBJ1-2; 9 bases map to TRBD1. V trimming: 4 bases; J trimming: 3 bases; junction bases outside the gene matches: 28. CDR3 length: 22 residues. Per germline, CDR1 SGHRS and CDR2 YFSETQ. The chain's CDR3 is CASSHQGPKPHRGQVVYYGYTF. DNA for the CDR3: TGCGCCAGCAGCCACCAGGGCCCCAAACCTCACAGGGGGCAGGTCGTTTACTATGGCTACACCTTC.